This T cell receptor beta chain was retrieved from a study of shared clonotypes between healthy human individuals. Each PCR replicate from the sorted subsets contained 150 to 250 ng DNA, which is some 31,000 T cell genomes. Produced via immunoSEQ multiplex PCR; TCRdb's table is partial and in-frame only. The sample lists millions of clones, approximately 94% seen once, with around 1.1% in the top ten. Cells designated naive CD8 were CD45RO-negative and were positively selected for CCR7, with terminally differentiated effector memory CD45RA+ cells excluded. Everyone who donated was a Caucasian adult who lived in Nashville, Tennessee. The length of the CDR3 is 15 residues. Germline loops: CDR1 SGHNT, CDR2 YYREEE (reference sequence). Germline trimming cut 3 bases from V and 10 bases from J; bases unmatched to any gene: 8.

The origin of this receptor is a man aged 18 to 30 in good health. This chain links TRBV5-4 with TRBJ2-3; TRBD2 aligns across 13 bases. Sequenced sample: naive CD8+ T cells sorted from blood. The CDR3, as DNA: TGTGCCAGCAGCTCAATTCCCGGGACTAGCGGGGCGCAGTATTTT. Its protein is CASSSIPGTSGAQYF.